The 25 T cell receptor beta chains below all came from one sample that was sequenced in a study of siplizumab effects on memory and regulatory T cells (dated by TCRdb to the late 2010s). Receptors were amplified or captured by the immunoSEQ multiplex PCR assay. This is the immuneACCESS table as TCRdb keeps it, with only in-frame sequences that have V and J called. A part of the clones is gone; compared with another copy, unresolved V genes explain less than half, and the rest is unexplained. The sample has some 63,000 clones on record, approximately 97% of them singletons. The top ten clonotypes cover 0.08% to 0.1% of the sample. Specimen: naive CD8+ T cells sorted from blood. The sample's cell subset or site, from its label and the paper: unstimulated naive T cells. These receptors came from a human donor in good health.

This rearrangement joins TRBV6-5 to TRBJ1-1; no definite D call. Between the trimmed V and J ends, which lost 4 bases and 3 bases, there was a span of 15 bases. Germline V gene data show CDR1 as MNHEY and CDR2 as SVGAGI. The CDR3 contains 15 residues. The DNA for the CDR3 is TGTGCCAGCAGTTCCGCCTGGAGTTCAGACACTGAAGCTTTCTTT. It codes for CASSSAWSSDTEAFF.

V is TRBV7-9 and J is TRBJ1-1; D is perhaps TRBD1 (6 bases). CDR3 length: 16 residues. Trimming stripped 5 bases from V and 1 base from J, with 17 bases between. CDR1 is SEHNR, CDR2 FQNEAQ, per germline (reference sequence). CDR3 sequence reads: CASSPITGHPNTEAFF. In DNA form, the CDR3 reads TGTGCCAGCAGCCCGATCACGGGACACCCGAACACTGAAGCTTTCTTT.

The rearrangement links TRBV6-6 to TRBJ1-6, with D possibly TRBD1 on 5 matching bases. The length of the CDR3 is 16 residues. The germline gives CDR1 MNHNY, CDR2 SVGAGI (reference sequence). The V and J ends lost 2 bases and 0 bases respectively, with 8 bases between them. CDR3 DNA sequence: TGTGCCAGCAGTTACGAGGGGAGCTCCTATAATTCACCCCTCCACTTT. Translated, it gives CASSYEGSSYNSPLHF.

This chain links TRBV6-1 with TRBJ1-2; D is undetermined. Germline values: CDR1 MNHNS, CDR2 SASEGT. This CDR3 contains 13 residues. V dropped 4 bases and J dropped 2 bases, with 8 bases sitting between them. The CDR3 loop is CASSALINYGYTF. CDR3 nucleotides: TGTGCCAGCAGTGCACTTATAAACTATGGCTACACCTTC.

This clone was recorded once. This rearrangement joins TRBV6-5 to TRBJ2-7; maybe TRBD2 (7 bases). The CDR3 covers 15 residues. The V gene lost 2 bases and the J gene lost 0 bases, with 11 bases spanning the gap. Germline-derived CDR1 and CDR2 are MNHEY and SVGAGI. In DNA form, the CDR3 reads TGTGCCAGCAGTTACGAGGCGGGGGCCTCCTACGAGCAGTACTTC. This encodes CASSYEAGASYEQYF.

The chain uses TRBV9 and TRBJ2-7; D is possibly TRBD2 (5 bases). Trimming stripped 2 bases from V and 6 bases from J, with 12 bases between. The CDR3 has 13 amino acids. Germline CDR1 and CDR2: SGDLS and YYNGEE. The CDR3 protein is CASSVGGGGEQYF. The CDR3 DNA follows: TGTGCCAGCAGCGTGGGTGGAGGAGGCGAGCAGTACTTC.

The rearrangement links TRBV5-1 to TRBJ2-3, with TRBD1 as a possible D gene (5 bases). The CDR3 consists of 15 residues. In germline, CDR1 is SGHRS, CDR2 YFSETQ. V was clipped by 0 bases and J by 3 bases, with 11 bases between them. For the CDR3, the DNA is TGCGCCAGCAGCTTGGAGACGGCAGGGACAGATACGCAGTATTTT. Protein: CASSLETAGTDTQYF. The full variable domain, with the rest looked up from reference TRBV5-1 and TRBJ2-3, is KAGVTQTPRYLIKTRGQQVTLSCSPISGHRSVSWYQQTPGQGLQFLFEYFSETQRNKGNFPGRFSGRQFSNSRSEMNVSTLELGDSALYLCASSLETAGTDTQYFGPGTRLTVL.

This chain links TRBV27 with TRBJ2-5; 8 bases match TRBD2. The CDR3 totals 14 residues. CDR1 is MNHEY and CDR2 is SMNVEV in the germline V gene (reference sequence). Trimming took 6 bases from V and 8 from J; bases not matched to a gene: 11. Here the CDR3 DNA reads TGTGCCAGCAGCCCTGACACTAGCGGCGAAACCCAGTACTTC. This codes for CASSPDTSGETQYF.

The chain has TRBV9 and TRBJ2-1; TRBD2 matches 9 bases. The germline V gene encodes CDR1 SGDLS and CDR2 YYNGEE. V lost 0 bases, J lost 7 bases, and 5 bases stayed unmatched. The CDR3 loop spans 15 amino acids. The CDR3 sequence: CASSVVAGGPNEQFF. In DNA form, the CDR3 reads TGTGCCAGCAGCGTAGTCGCGGGGGGGCCTAATGAGCAGTTCTTC.

This clone was found once. The chain employs TRBV7-6 and TRBJ2-7; D is ambiguous. In germline, CDR1 is SGHVS, CDR2 FNYEAQ. This CDR3 spans 14 amino acids. Trimming shortened V by 5 bases and J by 2 bases, and 13 bases separated the two germline ends. The CDR3 coding sequence is TGTGCCAGCAGCATTCCACGCCGTACCTACGAGCAGTACTTC. This encodes CASSIPRRTYEQYF.

The chain joins TRBV5-4 to TRBJ2-5; 12 bases align to TRBD2. J gave up 3 bases and V 3 bases, and 3 bases lay outside the gene matches. Per the germline V gene, CDR1 is SGHNT and CDR2 is YYREEE (reference sequence). This CDR3 is built from 15 residues. As DNA, the CDR3 is TGTGCCAGCAGCTGGCGGACTAGCGGGGAAGAGACCCAGTACTTC. Its protein is CASSWRTSGEETQYF.

V usage is TRBV11-3 and J usage is TRBJ2-7, with 9 bases aligning to TRBD1. After removal of 6 bases from V and 7 bases from J, the junction contained 4 bases not matched to a gene. This CDR3 region has 12 residues. The V gene's germline CDR1 is SGHNT and CDR2 YENEEA. The CDR3 nucleotides are TGTGCCAGCAGTCGGACAGGGGAAGAGCAGTACTTC. It encodes CASSRTGEEQYF.

V gene TRBV27 combines with J gene TRBJ2-1; TRBD1 agrees at 9 bases. Trimming took 6 bases from V and 5 from J; bases not matched to a gene: 8. The CDR3 has 15 residues. Germline assignment: CDR1 MNHEY and CDR2 SMNVEV (reference sequence). CDR3 region: CASSPGTGTDNEQFF. In DNA form, the CDR3 reads TGTGCCAGCAGCCCAGGGACAGGGACGGACAATGAGCAGTTCTTC.

This sequence joins TRBV9 and TRBJ2-7; weak D call: TRBD2 (5 bases). Germline V gives CDR1 SGDLS, CDR2 YYNGEE. The CDR3 runs 15 residues. Trimming cost V 3 bases and J 3 bases, with 16 bases left between them. The CDR3 region has the DNA TGTGCCAGCAGCGGAGGGCCCTTAGAGGACTACGAGCAGTACTTC. It translates to CASSGGPLEDYEQYF.

V and J are TRBV6-1 and TRBJ2-7; TRBD2 matches at 7 bases. CDR1 is MNHNS, CDR2 SASEGT, per germline. V dropped 11 bases and J dropped 3; count of bases not matched to a gene: 10. The CDR3 has 13 residues. CDR3 in DNA: TGTGCCTCCACCCCGGGAGGATACTACGAGCAGTACTTC. Translating it yields CASTPGGYYEQYF.

This chain links TRBV7-9 with TRBJ2-7; D remains unclear. The germline V gene has CDR1 SEHNR and CDR2 FQNEAQ (reference sequence). Trimming cost V 8 bases and J 7 bases, with 21 bases left between them. The CDR3 loop spans 14 amino acids. The DNA for the CDR3 is TGTGCCAGCTCGCCAACGGTATTGTTGGGTGAGCAGTACTTC. Translating it yields CASSPTVLLGEQYF.

The CDR3 region has the DNA TGTGCCAGCAGTTCCGGGACACTCTCCTACGAGCAGTACTTC. This sequence encodes CASSSGTLSYEQYF. The chain is built from TRBV6-6 and TRBJ2-7; weak D call: TRBD1 (6 bases). The ends were cut back, 4 bases at V and 0 bases at J, with 10 bases in the middle. This CDR3 has 14 residues. Germline V CDR1 and CDR2: MNHNY, SVGAGI (reference sequence).

V is TRBV28 and J is TRBJ1-1; D might be TRBD1 (6 bases). The CDR3 consists of 14 residues. The V and J ends lost 5 bases and 1 base respectively, with 11 bases between them. Germline CDR1 MDHEN, CDR2 SYDVKM. Written as DNA, the CDR3 is TGTGCCAGCAGTATCCCGGACAGGAACACTGAAGCTTTCTTT. Protein sequence: CASSIPDRNTEAFF.

The CDR3 DNA is TGTGCCAGCAGCCCCACGGGGTTTTCCTACAATGAGCAGTTCTTC. Its protein product is CASSPTGFSYNEQFF. The V gene is TRBV5-6, the J gene TRBJ2-1; maybe TRBD2 (5 bases). The CDR3 extends over 15 amino acids. Trimming shortened V by 4 bases and J by 1 base, and 12 bases separated the two germline ends. Germline-derived CDR1 and CDR2 are SGHDT and YYEEEE.

The sample holds one count of this clone. The chain employs TRBV7-7 and TRBJ2-1; 10 bases align to TRBD1. There are 14 residues in the CDR3. Germline V gene data show CDR1 as SSHAT and CDR2 as FNYEAQ (reference sequence). V shed 5 bases and J 5 bases; nucleotides not matched to a gene: 3. The CDR3 coding sequence is TGTGCCAGCAGCCGGGACAGGGGTAACAATGAGCAGTTCTTC. Translating it yields CASSRDRGNNEQFF.

The V and J genes are TRBV6-5 and TRBJ2-3; 14 nucleotides align to TRBD2. The junction had 3 bases not matched to a gene; V was cut back by 5 bases and J by 5 bases. Per germline, CDR1 MNHEY and CDR2 SVGAGI. The CDR3 loop spans 15 amino acids. The CDR3 reads CASSRLAGGLDTQYF. The CDR3 nucleotides are TGTGCCAGCAGTAGACTAGCGGGGGGGTTAGATACGCAGTATTTT.

The chain links TRBV7-3 to TRBJ2-7; D possibly uses TRBD1 or TRBD2 (7 bases each). V was shortened by 5 bases and J by 0 bases, with 17 bases between the two germline ends. The germline gives CDR1 SGHTA, CDR2 FQGTGA. The CDR3 has 16 residues. CDR3 in amino acids: CASSPQGGGLSYEQYF. CDR3 DNA: TGTGCCAGCAGCCCCCAGGGGGGGGGCCTCTCCTACGAGCAGTACTTC.

J is TRBJ1-6 and V is TRBV2; no clear D gene. The germline gives CDR1 SNHLY, CDR2 FYNNEI. V lost 3 bases and J lost 7, with 4 bases in between. The CDR3 covers 12 residues. The CDR3 coding sequence is TGTGCCAGCAGTGAGACGAATTCACCCCTCCACTTT. Translating it yields CASSETNSPLHF.

The chain links TRBV4-3 to TRBJ2-2; 11 nucleotides line up with TRBD1. The V segment lost 1 base and the J segment 8 bases; nucleotides outside the gene matches: 3. Looked up from germline, CDR1 is LGHNA and CDR2 is YSLEER. This CDR3 is built from 15 residues. The CDR3 DNA is TGCGCCAGCAGCCAAGGGACAGGGGGCGCGGGGGAGCTGTTTTTT. It is translated as CASSQGTGGAGELFF.

This chain uses TRBV9 with TRBJ2-2; D ambiguous. Trimming took 0 bases from V and 7 from J, leaving 10 bases between them. This CDR3 has 14 residues. Germline loops: CDR1 SGDLS, CDR2 YYNGEE. The CDR3, as DNA: TGTGCCAGCAGCGTAGAGTCTGACAACGGGGAGCTGTTTTTT. Translating it yields CASSVESDNGELFF. Looking up the rest from reference TRBV9 and TRBJ2-2 gives the full variable domain: DSGVTQTPKHLITATGQRVTLRCSPRSGDLSVYWYQQSLDQGLQFLIQYYNGEERAKGNILERFSAQQFPDLHSELNLSSLELGDSALYFCASSVESDNGELFFGEGSRLTVL.